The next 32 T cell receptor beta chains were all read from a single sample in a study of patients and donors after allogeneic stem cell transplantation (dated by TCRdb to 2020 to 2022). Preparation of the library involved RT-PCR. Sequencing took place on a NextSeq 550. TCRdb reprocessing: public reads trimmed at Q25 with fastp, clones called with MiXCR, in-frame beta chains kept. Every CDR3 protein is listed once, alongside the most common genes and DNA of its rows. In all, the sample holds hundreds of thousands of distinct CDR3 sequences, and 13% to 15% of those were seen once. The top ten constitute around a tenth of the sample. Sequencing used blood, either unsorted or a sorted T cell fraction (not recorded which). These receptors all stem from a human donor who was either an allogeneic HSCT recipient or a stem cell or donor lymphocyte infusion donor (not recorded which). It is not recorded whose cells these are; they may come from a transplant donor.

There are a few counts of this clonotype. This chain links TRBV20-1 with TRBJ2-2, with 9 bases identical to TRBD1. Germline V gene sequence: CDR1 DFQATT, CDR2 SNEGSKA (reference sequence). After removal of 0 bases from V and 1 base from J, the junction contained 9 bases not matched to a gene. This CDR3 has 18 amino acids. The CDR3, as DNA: TGCAGTGCTAGAGATCCACTCCGGGACAGGGAGAACACCGGGGAGCTGTTTTTT. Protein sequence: CSARDPLRDRENTGELFF.

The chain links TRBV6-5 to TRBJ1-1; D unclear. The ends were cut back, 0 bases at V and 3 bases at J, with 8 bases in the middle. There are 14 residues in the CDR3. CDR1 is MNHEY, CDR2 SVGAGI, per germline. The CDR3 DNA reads TGTGCCAGCAGTTACTCGAAAACCGACACTGAAGCTTTCTTT. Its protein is CASSYSKTDTEAFF.

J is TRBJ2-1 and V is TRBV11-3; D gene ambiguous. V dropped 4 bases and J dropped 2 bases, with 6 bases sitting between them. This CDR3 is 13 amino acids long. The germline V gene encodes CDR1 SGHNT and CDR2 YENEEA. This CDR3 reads CASSYLTYNEQFF. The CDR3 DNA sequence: TGTGCCAGCAGCTATCTTACCTACAATGAGCAGTTCTTC.

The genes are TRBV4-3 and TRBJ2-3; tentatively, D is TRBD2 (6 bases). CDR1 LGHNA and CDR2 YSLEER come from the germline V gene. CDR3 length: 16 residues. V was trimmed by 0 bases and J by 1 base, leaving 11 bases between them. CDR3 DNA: TGCGCCAGCAGCCAAGACGCAGTAGCGGGCACAGATACGCAGTATTTT. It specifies CASSQDAVAGTDTQYF.

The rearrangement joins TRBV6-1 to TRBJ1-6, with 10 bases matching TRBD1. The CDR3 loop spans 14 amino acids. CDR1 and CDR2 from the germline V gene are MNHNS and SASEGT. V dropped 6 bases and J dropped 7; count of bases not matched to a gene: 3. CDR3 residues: CASSGTGENSPLHF. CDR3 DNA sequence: TGTGCCAGCAGCGGGACAGGGGAAAATTCACCCCTCCACTTT.

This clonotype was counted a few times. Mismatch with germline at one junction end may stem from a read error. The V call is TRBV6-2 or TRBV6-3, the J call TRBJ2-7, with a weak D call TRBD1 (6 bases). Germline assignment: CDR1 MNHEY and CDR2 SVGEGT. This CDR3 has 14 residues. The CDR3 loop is CASTTTGKPYQQYF. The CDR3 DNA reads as TGTGCCAGCACCACGACAGGAAAACCCTACCAGCAGTACTTC.

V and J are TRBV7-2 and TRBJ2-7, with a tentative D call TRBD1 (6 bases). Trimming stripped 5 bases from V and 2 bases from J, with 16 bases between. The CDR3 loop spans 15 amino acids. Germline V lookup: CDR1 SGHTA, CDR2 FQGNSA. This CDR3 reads CASSPSGTKPYEQYF. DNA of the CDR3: TGTGCCAGCAGCCCCTCCGGGACAAAGCCCTACGAGCAGTACTTC.

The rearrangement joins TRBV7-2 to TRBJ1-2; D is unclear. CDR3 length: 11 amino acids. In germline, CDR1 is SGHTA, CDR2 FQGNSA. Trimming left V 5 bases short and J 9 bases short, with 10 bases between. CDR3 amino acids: CASSLLTRYTF. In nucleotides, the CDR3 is TGTGCCAGCAGCCTGCTGACCCGCTACACCTTC.

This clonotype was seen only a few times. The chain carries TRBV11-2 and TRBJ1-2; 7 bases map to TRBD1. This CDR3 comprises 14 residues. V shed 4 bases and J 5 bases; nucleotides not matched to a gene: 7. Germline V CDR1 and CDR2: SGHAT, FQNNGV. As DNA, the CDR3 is TGTGCCAGCAGCTCCGATCAGGGGGGGTATGGCTACACCTTC. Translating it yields CASSSDQGGYGYTF.

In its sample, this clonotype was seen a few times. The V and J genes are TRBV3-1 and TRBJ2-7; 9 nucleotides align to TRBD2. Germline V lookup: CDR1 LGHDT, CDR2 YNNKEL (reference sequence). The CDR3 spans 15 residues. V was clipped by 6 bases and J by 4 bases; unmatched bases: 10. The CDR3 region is CASSGGASGVYEQYF. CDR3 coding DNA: TGTGCCAGCAGTGGGGGGGCTAGCGGGGTATACGAGCAGTACTTC.

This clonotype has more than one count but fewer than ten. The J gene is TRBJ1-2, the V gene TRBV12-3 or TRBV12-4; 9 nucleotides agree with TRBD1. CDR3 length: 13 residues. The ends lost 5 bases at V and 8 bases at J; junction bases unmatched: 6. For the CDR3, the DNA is TGTGCCAGCAGTCTATACAGGGGGCGCGGCTACACCTTC. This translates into CASSLYRGRGYTF.

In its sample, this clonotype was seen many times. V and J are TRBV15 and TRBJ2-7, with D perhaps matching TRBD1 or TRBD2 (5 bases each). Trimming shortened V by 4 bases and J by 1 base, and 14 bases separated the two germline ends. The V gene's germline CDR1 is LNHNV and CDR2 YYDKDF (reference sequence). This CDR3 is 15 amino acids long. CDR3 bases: TGTGCCACCAGCATGGGACGATCCACGTCCTACGAGCAGTACTTC. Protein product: CATSMGRSTSYEQYF.

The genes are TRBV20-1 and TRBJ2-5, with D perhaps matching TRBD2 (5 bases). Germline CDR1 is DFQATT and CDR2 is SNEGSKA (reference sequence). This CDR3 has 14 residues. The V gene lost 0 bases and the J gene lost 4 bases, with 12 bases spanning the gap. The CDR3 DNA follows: TGCAGTGCTAGAGAAATCGGAGGCGCAGAGACCCAGTACTTC. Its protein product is CSAREIGGAETQYF.

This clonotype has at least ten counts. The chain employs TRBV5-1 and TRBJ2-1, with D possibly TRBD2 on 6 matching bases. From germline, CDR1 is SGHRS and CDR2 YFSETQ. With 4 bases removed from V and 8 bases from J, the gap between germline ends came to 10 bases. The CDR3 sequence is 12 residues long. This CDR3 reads CASSGGGHEQFF. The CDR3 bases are TGCGCCAGCAGCGGCGGAGGGCATGAGCAGTTCTTC.

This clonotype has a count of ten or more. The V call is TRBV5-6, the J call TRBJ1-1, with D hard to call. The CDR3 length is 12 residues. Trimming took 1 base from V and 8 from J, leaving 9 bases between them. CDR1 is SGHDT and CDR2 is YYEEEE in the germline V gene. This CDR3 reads CASSLISREAFF. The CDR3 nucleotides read TGTGCCAGCAGCTTGATTTCCCGGGAAGCTTTCTTT. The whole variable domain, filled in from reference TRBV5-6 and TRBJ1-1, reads DAGVTQSPTHLIKTRGQQVTLRCSPKSGHDTVSWYQQALGQGPQFIFQYYEEEERQRGNFPDRFSGHQFPNYSSELNVNALLLGDSALYLCASSLISREAFFGQGTRLTVV.

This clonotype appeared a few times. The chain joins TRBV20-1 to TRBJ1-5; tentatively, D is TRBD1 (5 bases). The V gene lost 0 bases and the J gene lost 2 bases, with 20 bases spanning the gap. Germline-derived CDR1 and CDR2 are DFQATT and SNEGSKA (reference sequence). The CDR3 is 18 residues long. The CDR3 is CSARDNTRVGVRNQPQHF. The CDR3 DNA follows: TGCAGTGCTAGAGATAATACGAGGGTGGGGGTTCGCAATCAGCCCCAGCATTTT.

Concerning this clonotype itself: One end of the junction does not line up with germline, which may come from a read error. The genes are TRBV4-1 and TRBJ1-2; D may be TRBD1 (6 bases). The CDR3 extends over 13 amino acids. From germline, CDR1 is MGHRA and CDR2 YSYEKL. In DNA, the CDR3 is TGCGCCGGCAGCCAAGCTACAGGGAGTGGCTACACCTTC. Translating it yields CAGSQATGSGYTF.

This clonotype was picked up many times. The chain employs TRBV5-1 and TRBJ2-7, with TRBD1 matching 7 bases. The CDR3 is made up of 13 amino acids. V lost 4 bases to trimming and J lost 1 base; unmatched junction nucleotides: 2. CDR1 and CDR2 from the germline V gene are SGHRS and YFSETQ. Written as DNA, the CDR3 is TGCGCCAGCAGCCGGACAGGTTCCTACGAGCAGTACTTC. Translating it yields CASSRTGSYEQYF.

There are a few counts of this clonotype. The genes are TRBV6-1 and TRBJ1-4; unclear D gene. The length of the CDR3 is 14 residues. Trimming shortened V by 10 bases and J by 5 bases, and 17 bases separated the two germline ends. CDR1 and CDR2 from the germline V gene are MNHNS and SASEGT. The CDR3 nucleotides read TGTGCCATCAGACCCCCGGGATCCAATGAAAAACTGTTTTTT. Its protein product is CAIRPPGSNEKLFF.

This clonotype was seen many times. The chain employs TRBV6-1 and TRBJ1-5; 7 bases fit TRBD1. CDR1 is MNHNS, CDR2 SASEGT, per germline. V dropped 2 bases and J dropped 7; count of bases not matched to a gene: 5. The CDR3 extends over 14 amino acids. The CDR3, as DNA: TGTGCCAGCAGTGAACGTAAGACAGGGCAGCCCCAGCATTTT. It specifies CASSERKTGQPQHF.

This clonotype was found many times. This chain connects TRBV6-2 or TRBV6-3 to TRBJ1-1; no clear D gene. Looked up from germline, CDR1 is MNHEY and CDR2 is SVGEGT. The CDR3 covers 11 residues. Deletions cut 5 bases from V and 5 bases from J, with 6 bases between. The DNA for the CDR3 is TGTGCCAGCAGTCTTGGGACTGAAGCTTTCTTT. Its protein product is CASSLGTEAFF.

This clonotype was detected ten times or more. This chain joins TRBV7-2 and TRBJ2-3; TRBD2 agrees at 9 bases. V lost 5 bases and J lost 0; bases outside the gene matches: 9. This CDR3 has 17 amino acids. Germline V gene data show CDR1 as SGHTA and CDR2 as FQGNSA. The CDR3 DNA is TGTGCCAGCAGCACACCATTTAGCGGGGGTAGCACAGATACGCAGTATTTT. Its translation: CASSTPFSGGSTDTQYF.

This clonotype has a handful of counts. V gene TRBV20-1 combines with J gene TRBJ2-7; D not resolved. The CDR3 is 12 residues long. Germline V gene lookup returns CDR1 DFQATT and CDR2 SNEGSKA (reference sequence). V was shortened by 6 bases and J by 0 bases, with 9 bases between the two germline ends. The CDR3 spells CSATVGSYEQYF. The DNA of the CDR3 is TGCAGTGCCACCGTGGGCTCCTACGAGCAGTACTTC.

CDR3 nucleotides: TGTGCCAGCAGCTCTTTTATGCCCTACGAGCAGTACTTC. It encodes CASSSFMPYEQYF. The chain couples TRBV6-6 to TRBJ2-7; D is unclear. This CDR3 region has 13 residues. Germline V CDR1 and CDR2: MNHNY, SVGAGI (reference sequence). V lost 6 bases to trimming and J lost 2 bases, with 11 bases between them.

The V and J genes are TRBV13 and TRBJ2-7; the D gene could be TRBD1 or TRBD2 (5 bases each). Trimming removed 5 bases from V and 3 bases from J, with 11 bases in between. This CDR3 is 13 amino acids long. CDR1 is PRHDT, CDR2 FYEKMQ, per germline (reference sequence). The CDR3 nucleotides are TGTGCCAGCAGCGGTCGGGACGGCTACGAGCAGTACTTC. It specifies CASSGRDGYEQYF.

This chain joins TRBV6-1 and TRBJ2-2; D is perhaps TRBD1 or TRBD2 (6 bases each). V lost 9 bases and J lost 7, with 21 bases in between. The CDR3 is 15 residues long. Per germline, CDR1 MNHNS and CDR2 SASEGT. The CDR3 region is CASTRAGGGGGELFF. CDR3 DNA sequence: TGTGCCAGTACCCGGGCGGGTGGAGGGGGCGGGGAGCTGTTTTTT.

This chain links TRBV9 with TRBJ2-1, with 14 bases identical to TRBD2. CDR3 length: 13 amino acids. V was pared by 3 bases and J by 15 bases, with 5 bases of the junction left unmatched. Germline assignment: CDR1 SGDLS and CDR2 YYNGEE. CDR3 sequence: CASSAGTSGSTFF. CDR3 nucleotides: TGTGCCAGCAGCGCGGGGACTAGCGGGAGTACGTTCTTC.

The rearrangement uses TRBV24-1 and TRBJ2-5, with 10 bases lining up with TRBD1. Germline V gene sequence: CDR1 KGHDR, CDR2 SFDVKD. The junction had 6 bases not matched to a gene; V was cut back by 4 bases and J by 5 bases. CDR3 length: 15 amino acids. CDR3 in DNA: TGTGCCACCAGTGAGGGGACAGGGGTAGCGGAGACCCAGTACTTC. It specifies CATSEGTGVAETQYF.

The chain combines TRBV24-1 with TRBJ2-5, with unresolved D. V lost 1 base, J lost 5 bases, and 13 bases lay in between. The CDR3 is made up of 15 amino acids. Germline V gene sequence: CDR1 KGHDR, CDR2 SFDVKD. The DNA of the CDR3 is TGTGCCACCAGTGATTTCTCGGACCCGGTGGAGACCCAGTACTTC. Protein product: CATSDFSDPVETQYF.

CDR3 protein: CASSDSNNYGYTF. CDR3 DNA sequence: TGTGCCAGTAGTGACAGTAATAACTATGGCTACACCTTC. The chain recombines TRBV19 with TRBJ1-2; tentatively, D is TRBD1 (5 bases). Germline CDR1 and CDR2: LNHDA and SQIVND (reference sequence). CDR3 length: 13 amino acids. V lost 5 bases and J 1 base, leaving 8 bases between the germline ends.

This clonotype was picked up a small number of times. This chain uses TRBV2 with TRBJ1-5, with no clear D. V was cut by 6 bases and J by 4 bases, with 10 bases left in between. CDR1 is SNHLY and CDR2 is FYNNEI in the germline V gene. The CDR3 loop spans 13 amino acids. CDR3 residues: CASRKDGNQPQHF. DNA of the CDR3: TGTGCCAGCAGAAAGGACGGGAATCAGCCCCAGCATTTT.

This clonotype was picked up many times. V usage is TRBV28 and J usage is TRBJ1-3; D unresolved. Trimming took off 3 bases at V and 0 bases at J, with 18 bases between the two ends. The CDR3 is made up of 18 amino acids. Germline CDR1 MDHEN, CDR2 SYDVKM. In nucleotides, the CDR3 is TGTGCCAGCAGTTTTAACCCCTCGGACTTATCCTCTGGAAACACCATATATTTT. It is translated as CASSFNPSDLSSGNTIYF.